The 12 T cell receptor beta chains below come from one sample, sequenced in a study of PD-1 blockade in classical Hodgkin lymphoma. Clones were sequenced by immunoSEQ multiplex PCR, and TCRdb holds only the in-frame ones, with some missing. The sample shows some 95,000 clones, 89% of them seen only once. Brentuximab vedotin exposure varied, and every patient relapsed after autologous stem cell transplantation. Source: peripheral blood mononuclear cells (PBMCs), taken before the second cycle of nivolumab. These receptors were taken from a human donor with classical Hodgkin lymphoma.

This rearrangement joins TRBV7-9 to TRBJ1-2; tentative D call: TRBD1 (6 bases). The CDR3 spans 17 residues. Trimming removed 8 bases from V and 1 base from J, with 23 bases in between. The germline gives CDR1 SEHNR, CDR2 FQNEAQ (reference sequence). The chain's CDR3 is CASSPTRGPDSNYGYTF. The CDR3 DNA is TGTGCCAGCTCTCCCACGCGGGGCCCGGACAGTAACTATGGCTACACCTTC.

The chain links TRBV6-4 to TRBJ2-2; 8 bases map to TRBD2. The ends lost 3 bases at V and 5 bases at J; junction bases unmatched: 5. The CDR3 spans 15 residues. From germline, CDR1 is MRHNA and CDR2 SNTAGT. Written as DNA, the CDR3 is TGTGCCAGCAGTGAAAAACGGGAGGGTACCGGGGAGCTGTTTTTT. Amino acid sequence: CASSEKREGTGELFF.

This clone has only one observation. V gene TRBV4-1 combines with J gene TRBJ2-1, with D perhaps being TRBD1 or TRBD2 (6 bases each). Looked up from germline, CDR1 is MGHRA and CDR2 is YSYEKL. V dropped 3 bases and J dropped 4 bases, with 13 bases sitting between them. The length of the CDR3 is 15 residues. CDR3 DNA sequence: TGCGCCAGCAGCCAGTGGGGGGCCCAATACAATGAGCAGTTCTTC. Protein product: CASSQWGAQYNEQFF.

J is TRBJ2-7 and V is TRBV7-6; D ambiguous. Trimming removed 5 bases at V and 4 bases at J, with 18 bases between. Germline V gene sequence: CDR1 SGHVS, CDR2 FNYEAQ. The CDR3 is 15 residues long. The CDR3 DNA reads as TGTGCCAGCAGCCCGGGTAGGAGTCCGGTATACGAGCAGTACTTC. Its protein product is CASSPGRSPVYEQYF. Using reference TRBV7-6 and TRBJ2-7 for the parts outside the CDR3, the full variable domain is GAGVSQSPRYKVTKRGQDVALRCDPISGHVSLYWYRQALGQGPEFLTYFNYEAQQDKSGLPNDRFSAERPEGSISTLTIQRTEQRDSAMYRCASSPGRSPVYEQYFGPGTRLTVT.

The rearrangement uses TRBV6-1 and TRBJ2-1, with no clear D. Looked up from germline, CDR1 is MNHNS and CDR2 is SASEGT. The CDR3 has 14 amino acids. Trimming took 2 bases from V and 7 from J, leaving 12 bases between them. CDR3 sequence: CASSEWLSWNEQFF. The CDR3 nucleotides read TGTGCCAGCAGTGAATGGTTAAGTTGGAATGAGCAGTTCTTC.

The genes are TRBV6-1 and TRBJ1-1, with TRBD1 identical over 9 bases. CDR1 MNHNS and CDR2 SASEGT come from the germline V gene. The CDR3 has 14 amino acids. V shed 5 bases, J shed 2 bases, and the junction held 3 bases outside the gene matches. The CDR3 coding sequence is TGTGCCAGCAGTCCGGGACAGGGTAACACTGAAGCTTTCTTT. Amino acid sequence: CASSPGQGNTEAFF.

This CDR3 is CASSQDLSSPRFF. DNA of the CDR3: TGCGCCAGCAGCCAGGATCTATCCTCCCCAAGGTTCTTC. V is TRBV4-1 and J is TRBJ2-1, with unresolved D. Trimming cost V 3 bases and J 15 bases, with 18 bases left between them. This CDR3 has 13 amino acids. Germline CDR1 is MGHRA and CDR2 is YSYEKL.

J is TRBJ1-5 and V is TRBV4-1; D ambiguous. CDR1 MGHRA and CDR2 YSYEKL come from the germline V gene. This CDR3 has 14 amino acids. V lost 0 bases, J lost 6 bases, and 9 bases lay in between. CDR3 sequence reads: CASSQDVGFQPQHF. For the CDR3, the DNA is TGCGCCAGCAGCCAAGATGTCGGGTTTCAGCCCCAGCATTTT.

The chain links TRBV7-9 to TRBJ2-7; 10 bases match TRBD1. The CDR3 is 15 amino acids. CDR1 and CDR2 (germline): SEHNR, FQNEAQ (reference sequence). V shed 1 base, J shed 2 bases, and the junction held 2 bases outside the gene matches. The CDR3 DNA reads TGTGCCAGCAGCTTAGGCGACAGGGGGCCCTACGAGCAGTACTTC. Translating it yields CASSLGDRGPYEQYF.

The chain carries TRBV7-9 and TRBJ2-1; TRBD2 agrees at 8 bases. The CDR3 spans 16 residues. Germline V gene data show CDR1 as SEHNR and CDR2 as FQNEAQ (reference sequence). The J segment lost 2 bases and the V segment lost 5 bases, leaving 8 bases of the junction unmatched. The CDR3 loop reads CASSTSLAGPYNEQFF. The CDR3, as DNA: TGTGCCAGCAGCACCAGTCTAGCGGGTCCCTACAATGAGCAGTTCTTC.

The chain combines TRBV27 with TRBJ2-3; D may correspond to TRBD1 or TRBD2 (5 bases each). CDR3 length: 20 amino acids. Looked up from germline, CDR1 is MNHEY and CDR2 is SMNVEV (reference sequence). V was clipped by 0 bases and J by 2 bases, with 24 bases between them. The CDR3 bases are TGTGCCAGCAGTTTATCGCGTGGAATACGGGACCAATCCTTCACAGATACGCAGTATTTT. This codes for CASSLSRGIRDQSFTDTQYF.

J is TRBJ2-3 and V is TRBV5-6, with a possible D match to TRBD2 (7 bases). V lost 5 bases and J lost 3, with 16 bases in between. The CDR3 runs to 15 residues. From germline, CDR1 is SGHDT and CDR2 YYEEEE. As DNA, the CDR3 is TGTGCCAGCAGATCTGGGGGGGCCGGGACAGATACGCAGTATTTT. It translates to CASRSGGAGTDTQYF.